Sequencing of this TCR beta chain was carried out in a study of cytomegalovirus exposure and HLA in healthy donors. Study results and caveats: In an earlier analysis, most TCR beta V segments were productive about 87% or about 30% of the time. Roughly uniform depth of sequencing across donors was assumed in presence/absence analyses.

About this clone: Its target is not known.

The CDR3 has 15 amino acids. Amplification used 60 Vbeta primers and 13 Jbeta primers. The table came from immunoSEQ multiplex PCR; TCRdb's copy has only in-frame clones and leaves some out. The data hold about 160,000 clones, with just under 80% observed a single time. The sequencing input was PBMCs. This receptor was obtained from a woman aged 45-60 years in good health and CMV-seropositive. This chain uses TRBV21-1 with TRBJ2-7; the table's D call, TRBD1, has no DNA check behind it. TRBV21-1 is listed as a pseudogene. CDR3 sequence (DNA): TGTGCCAGCAGCATGGGTAAGGGACAAAGCTACGAGCAGTACTTC. Translating gives CASSMGKGQSYEQYF.